This entry lists 8 T cell receptor beta chains sequenced from one sample in a study of T-cell reconstitution after alpha-beta-depleted transplantation in children. A library of TCRbeta sequences, prepared with unique molecular identifiers, was generated. TCRdb reprocessed the PCR reads with MiXCR, giving one entry per CDR3 protein. The sample lists tens of thousands of distinct CDR3 sequences; roughly 5% were seen once. The sequencing used PBMCs, mostly from graft donor cells, collected 60 days after TCRalphabeta/CD19-depleted stem cell transplant. These TCRs come from a female patient aged 2-9 years who had a stem cell transplant for aplastic anemia, so the T cells may come from the graft donor.

About this clonotype itself: A much bigger clone sits one base away, suggesting this may be a read error. Because it lacks the conserved phenylalanine or tryptophan at the end, this CDR3 is likely a read error. The chain recombines TRBV20-1 with TRBJ1-6, with D perhaps TRBD1 (6 bases). The germline V gene encodes CDR1 DFQATT and CDR2 SNEGSKA (reference sequence). V lost 6 bases and J lost 4, with 7 bases in between. The CDR3 is 12 residues long. CDR3 loop: CSARGYNSPLHC. Here the CDR3 DNA reads TGCAGTGCCAGGGGTTATAATTCACCCCTCCACTGT.

This clonotype was seen many times. This sequence joins TRBV20-1 and TRBJ2-1; TRBD1 matches 10 bases. The CDR3 loop spans 16 amino acids. The junction had 8 bases not matched to a gene; V was cut back by 0 bases and J by 6 bases. Per germline, CDR1 DFQATT and CDR2 SNEGSKA (reference sequence). In DNA form, the CDR3 reads TGCAGTGCTAGAGATCCCGGGACAGGGGTTCCCAATGAGCAGTTCTTC. It codes for CSARDPGTGVPNEQFF.

The genes are TRBV11-2 and TRBJ1-3; weak D call: TRBD1 (5 bases). CDR3 length: 16 amino acids. V gave up 1 base and J gave up 0 bases, with 10 bases separating them. CDR1 is SGHAT, CDR2 FQNNGV, per germline. The CDR3 region is CASSLVGAYSGNTIYF. In DNA, the CDR3 is TGTGCCAGCAGCTTAGTAGGGGCCTACTCTGGAAACACCATATATTTT.

This clonotype has ten or more counts. The chain recombines TRBV4-2 with TRBJ2-1; possible D gene TRBD2, 6 bases. In germline, CDR1 is LGHNA, CDR2 YNFKEQ. The V end was cut by 3 bases, the J end by 9 bases, with 18 bases between. The CDR3 loop spans 15 amino acids. The CDR3, as DNA: TGTGCCAGCAGCCAGGCGGGACTGTCCGAGGGTGAGCAGTTCTTC. Translated: CASSQAGLSEGEQFF.

The chain combines TRBV28 with TRBJ1-1, with a possible D match to TRBD1 (6 bases). Trimming left V 2 bases short and J 3 bases short, with 10 bases between. The CDR3 runs 14 residues. CDR1 is MDHEN, CDR2 SYDVKM, per germline. CDR3 residues: CASSLPQGHTEAFF. The CDR3 region has the DNA TGTGCCAGCAGTTTACCGCAGGGGCACACTGAAGCTTTCTTT. The full variable domain, completed using reference TRBV28 and TRBJ1-1, is DVKVTQSSRYLVKRTGEKVFLECVQDMDHENMFWYRQDPGLGLRLIYFSYDVKMKEKGDIPEGYSVSREKKERFSLILESASTNQTSMYLCASSLPQGHTEAFFGQGTRLTVV.

At least ten counts were recorded for this clonotype. The V and J genes are TRBV15 and TRBJ1-5, with D perhaps TRBD1 (6 bases). The ends were cut back, 1 base at V and 4 bases at J, with 14 bases in the middle. The CDR3 extends over 16 amino acids. Germline V gives CDR1 LNHNV, CDR2 YYDKDF (reference sequence). CDR3 sequence (DNA): TGTGCCACCAGCAGAGTTACAGGGTCCAAGAATCAGCCCCAGCATTTT. This codes for CATSRVTGSKNQPQHF.

This clonotype was found many times. This chain connects TRBV20-1 to TRBJ2-7; D ambiguous. The ends were cut back, 3 bases at V and 2 bases at J, with 11 bases in the middle. This CDR3 is 13 amino acids long. CDR1 and CDR2 (germline): DFQATT, SNEGSKA (reference sequence). CDR3 residues: CSASRHLTYEQYF. The CDR3 DNA is TGCAGTGCTAGTAGGCACCTTACCTACGAGCAGTACTTC.

There are many counts of this clonotype. The chain combines TRBV5-6 with TRBJ2-1; no clear D gene. The V and J ends lost 6 bases and 2 bases respectively, with 18 bases between them. The germline gives CDR1 SGHDT, CDR2 YYEEEE. The CDR3 contains 16 residues. CDR3 residues: CASTVYKYSAYNEQFF. In DNA, the CDR3 is TGTGCCAGCACCGTATACAAGTATTCAGCCTACAATGAGCAGTTCTTC.